This TCR beta chain appears in the sequencing data of a study of shared clonotypes between healthy human individuals. This CDR3 is built from 16 residues. Germline values: CDR1 SGHTA, CDR2 FQGTGA. V lost 5 bases to trimming and J lost 1 base, with 17 bases between them. Sequencing was performed with immunoSEQ multiplex PCR; in TCRdb, only in-frame clones are kept and a portion is missing. The sample yields some 700,000 clones, about 92% seen once. CD8 memory merged CD45RO+ cells and CCR7-negative CD45RA+ TemRA cells into one population. The TCR sequence derives from a man younger than 30 in good health. Some clones in this sample may be carry-over from other donors' samples. Source material: memory CD8+ T cells from PBMCs. Subset of the sample: CD45RO+ cells pooled with CCR7-negative TemRA cells. This chain joins TRBV7-3 and TRBJ1-2; D perhaps matches TRBD1 (6 bases). The CDR3, as DNA: TGTGCCAGCAGCCTAGAAGGGGGTCGAGGTAACTATGGCTACACCTTC. Its protein product is CASSLEGGRGNYGYTF.